The rows below give T cell receptor beta chains drawn from one sample of a study of T cells in Graves' hyperthyroidism and ophthalmopathy. TCRdb re-analysed the multiplex PCR reads in MiXCR, keeping a single row per CDR3 protein. Of fewer than 750,000 distinct CDR3 sequences in the sample, just over 45% were seen once. Source material: peripheral blood or thyroid tissue (not recorded which). These receptors originate from a woman in her late teens or twenties with Graves' hyperthyroidism. Each CDR3 is given with its conserved first and last residue. D genes are given only for firm matches. The size of a clone is reported for some rows only, either as once, few or many, or as a class for expanded clones.

size: many; J: TRBJ2-7; V: TRBV20-1; D: TRBD2; DNA: TGCAGTGTGCTGGGACTAGCGGGAGGAAAGGTAGACGAGCAGTACTTC; CDR3: CSVLGLAGGKVDEQYF
size: -; J: TRBJ1-1; V: TRBV29-1; D: -; DNA: TGCAGCGGTCTGAGCGGGACACTCTTT; CDR3: CSGLSGTLF
size: -; J: TRBJ2-7; V: TRBV29-1; D: -; DNA: TGCAGCGCCCACCGTGGCCAGGGAGGCAATTCCTACGAGCAGTACTTC; CDR3: CSAHRGQGGNSYEQYF
size: -; J: TRBJ2-7; V: TRBV12-3/TRBV12-4; D: -; DNA: TGTGCCAGCAGTGGTAGCGGTTGGTACGAGCAGTACTTC; CDR3: CASSGSGWYEQYF
size: -; J: TRBJ1-5; V: TRBV10-3; D: TRBD1; DNA: TGTGCCATCAGTGAGTCCTACGGGGACAGGGCTTATGGTCAGCCCCAGCGTTTT; CDR3: CAISESYGDRAYGQPQRF
size: -; J: TRBJ2-7; V: TRBV7-2; D: TRBD2; DNA: TGTGCCAGCAGCCCGCCTAGCGGGGGCACCTACGAGCAGTACTTC; CDR3: CASSPPSGGTYEQYF
size: -; J: TRBJ2-5; V: TRBV24-1; D: -; DNA: TGTGCCACCAGTGATCCATGGGACACTCCTGAGACCCAGTACTTC; CDR3: CATSDPWDTPETQYF
size: few; J: TRBJ2-7; V: TRBV7-2; D: -; DNA: TGTGCCAGCAGCTTCGAAATCCAGACAGGAGAGCAGTACTTC; CDR3: CASSFEIQTGEQYF
size: -; J: TRBJ2-5; V: TRBV12-3/TRBV12-4; D: -; DNA: TGTGCCAGCGCCCTAGGGATACAAGAGACCCAGTACTTC; CDR3: CASALGIQETQYF
size: many; J: TRBJ2-7; V: TRBV5-1; D: -; DNA: TGCGCCAGCAGAAGCGGTTCCTCGGGATTATTCGATAAAGGCGAGCAGTACTTC; CDR3: CASRSGSSGLFDKGEQYF
size: many; J: TRBJ2-2; V: TRBV7-9; D: -; DNA: TGTGCCAGCAGCCCCAGAGGACAGAGAAACACCGGGGAGCTGTTTTTT; CDR3: CASSPRGQRNTGELFF
size: -; J: TRBJ1-5; V: TRBV5-8; D: TRBD1; DNA: TGTGCCAGCAGCCGGGACAGGGGAGAGACCCAGCATTTT; CDR3: CASSRDRGETQHF
size: many; J: TRBJ1-2; V: TRBV12-3/TRBV12-4; D: -; DNA: TGTGCCAGCAGCTGGGACAAAGGATATGGCTACACCTTC; CDR3: CASSWDKGYGYTF
size: -; J: TRBJ2-7; V: TRBV29-1; D: -; DNA: TGCAGCGTTGCTACAGACAATGAGCAGTACTTC; CDR3: CSVATDNEQYF
size: many; J: TRBJ2-3; V: TRBV29-1; D: TRBD1; DNA: TGCAGCGTTGTGCAGGGGGCTTACACAGATACGCAGTATTTT; CDR3: CSVVQGAYTDTQYF
size: -; J: TRBJ1-1; V: TRBV7-6; D: -; DNA: TGTGCCAGCAGCTTAGGATGGGTGAGCCCTGAAGCTTTCTTT; CDR3: CASSLGWVSPEAFF
size: -; J: TRBJ1-2; V: TRBV2; D: TRBD1; DNA: TGTGCCAGCAGTGGACAGGGACTGGGTTACACCTTC; CDR3: CASSGQGLGYTF
size: few; J: TRBJ2-3; V: TRBV2; D: -; DNA: TGTGCCAGCAGTGTGTCGACCCATAGCACAGATACGCAGTATTTT; CDR3: CASSVSTHSTDTQYF
size: many; J: TRBJ1-5; V: TRBV7-2; D: TRBD1; DNA: TGTGCCAGCAGCCCAAGGACAGGATACGTCGATCAGCCCCAGCATTTT; CDR3: CASSPRTGYVDQPQHF
size: many; J: TRBJ2-7; V: TRBV20-1; D: TRBD2; DNA: TGCAGTGCTAGAGGACTAGCGGGACAGTACGAGCAGTACTTC; CDR3: CSARGLAGQYEQYF
size: -; J: TRBJ2-5; V: TRBV20-1; D: -; DNA: TGCAGTGCTAGAGTGCTGGGGGCGCAGGACTTC; CDR3: CSARVLGAQDF
size: once; J: TRBJ2-7; V: TRBV7-2; D: -; DNA: TGTGCCAGCAGCACAGCCAGATACGAGCAGTACTTC; CDR3: CASSTARYEQYF
size: few; J: TRBJ2-2; V: TRBV20-1; D: TRBD2; DNA: TGCAGTGCTAGAGATACGGGAGGATCCGGGGAGCTGTTTTTT; CDR3: CSARDTGGSGELFF
size: many; J: TRBJ1-5; V: TRBV20-1; D: -; DNA: TGCAGTGCTAGAGATAGCAGGGTCCTTCAGCCCCAGCATTTT; CDR3: CSARDSRVLQPQHF
size: few; J: TRBJ1-2; V: TRBV4-3; D: -; DNA: TGCGCCAGCAGCCAAGCCTCGCAGGGTAGTGGCTACACCTTC; CDR3: CASSQASQGSGYTF
size: few; J: TRBJ2-7; V: TRBV27; D: TRBD2; DNA: TGTGCCAGCGGCAAGACTAGCGGGCCTAACGAGCAGTACTTC; CDR3: CASGKTSGPNEQYF
size: few; J: TRBJ1-2; V: TRBV29-1; D: -; DNA: TGCAGCGTTTTAGGAGAGGGCTACACCTTC; CDR3: CSVLGEGYTF
size: -; J: TRBJ2-1; V: TRBV12-3/TRBV12-4; D: -; DNA: TGTGCCAGCAAATGGGACCGAGAGCAGTTCTTC; CDR3: CASKWDREQFF
size: -; J: TRBJ2-3; V: TRBV2; D: TRBD1; DNA: TGTGCCAGCAGTCCACAGGGGGCCTCTAGCACAGATACGCAGTATTTT; CDR3: CASSPQGASSTDTQYF
size: -; J: TRBJ1-6; V: TRBV20-1; D: -; DNA: TGCACCCCATGGGGGGTACGGGATTCACCCCTCCACTTT; CDR3: CTPWGVRDSPLHF
size: many; J: TRBJ2-2; V: TRBV3-1; D: -; DNA: TGTGCCAGCAGCCAAGTTGACGGGGAGCTGTTTTTT; CDR3: CASSQVDGELFF
size: -; J: TRBJ2-2; V: TRBV27; D: TRBD1; DNA: TGTGCCAGCAGTTTCATGCCAGGGGGCGAAAACAGGCCCGGGGAGCTGTTTTTT; CDR3: CASSFMPGGENRPGELFF
size: few; J: TRBJ1-3; V: TRBV3-1; D: -; DNA: TGTGCCAGCTCCCAACGGGGTAGCTCTGGAAACACCATATATTTT; CDR3: CASSQRGSSGNTIYF
size: -; J: TRBJ1-1; V: TRBV5-5; D: TRBD1; DNA: TGTGCCAGCTGGGGGATGGGACAGGGCAATGAAGCTTTCTTT; CDR3: CASWGMGQGNEAFF
size: -; J: TRBJ2-5; V: TRBV20-1; D: -; DNA: TGCAGTGCGACACAGGGGGCTAGCGGGAGTGCAGAGACCCAGTACTTC; CDR3: CSATQGASGSAETQYF
size: -; J: TRBJ1-1; V: TRBV5-1; D: -; DNA: TGCGCCAGCAGCTTGCTGGCGGAACGAGGGTACGCGGCTGAAGCTTTCTTT; CDR3: CASSLLAERGYAAEAFF
size: many; J: TRBJ2-5; V: TRBV6-5; D: TRBD2; DNA: TGTGCCAGCAGTTACCTAGCGGGAGTGGAAGAGACCCAGTACTTC; CDR3: CASSYLAGVEETQYF
size: -; J: TRBJ2-5; V: TRBV20-1; D: -; DNA: TGCAGTGCTCTAGCAGGGGAGACCCAGTACTTC; CDR3: CSALAGETQYF
size: -; J: TRBJ2-6; V: TRBV29-1; D: -; DNA: TGCAGCGTTGAAGATCTTATTGGGAGCTCTGGGGCCAACATCCTGACTTTC; CDR3: CSVEDLIGSSGANILTF
size: -; J: TRBJ1-1; V: TRBV7-2; D: -; DNA: TGTGCCAGCAGCCTCCAAGGGAGGGCCGAAGCTTTCTTT; CDR3: CASSLQGRAEAFF
size: -; J: TRBJ2-3; V: TRBV15; D: -; DNA: TGTGCCACCAGCAGAGATAACGGGGGTCACACAGATACGCAGTATTTT; CDR3: CATSRDNGGHTDTQYF
size: few; J: TRBJ2-7; V: TRBV6-2/TRBV6-3; D: TRBD2; DNA: TGTGCCAGCAGTTACCCAAGGCCGGGACTAGCGACTAGCAGCTCCTACGAGCAGTACTTC; CDR3: CASSYPRPGLATSSSYEQYF
size: -; J: TRBJ1-2; V: TRBV7-2; D: -; DNA: TGTGCCAGCAGGTTATTGGACAGCATACACTATGGCTACACCTTC; CDR3: CASRLLDSIHYGYTF
size: -; J: TRBJ2-2; V: TRBV10-3; D: -; DNA: TGTGCCATCAGTACGGGAGACACCGGGGAGCTGTTTTTT; CDR3: CAISTGDTGELFF